The 5 T cell receptor beta chains presented below share a single source sample, sequenced in a study of blood T cell repertoires in COVID-19. Repertoires were generated with immunoSEQ multiplex PCR, while TCRdb's copy carries only in-frame clones and drops some. The sample carries 150,000 to 200,000 clones, about 89% recorded once. Material: peripheral blood. The source of these receptors is a man aged 18 to 29 who had recovered from COVID-19.

The table lists this clone with a count of one. The rearrangement uses TRBV7-9 and TRBJ1-5; D uncertain. The CDR3 covers 13 residues. V lost 3 bases to trimming and J lost 4 bases, with 7 bases between them. The germline gives CDR1 SEHNR, CDR2 FQNEAQ (reference sequence). CDR3 protein: CASSLGFNQPQHF. As DNA, the CDR3 is TGTGCCAGCAGCTTGGGCTTTAATCAGCCCCAGCATTTT. The variable domain in full, with the rest retrieved from reference TRBV7-9 and TRBJ1-5, is DTGVSQNPRHKITKRGQNVTFRCDPISEHNRLYWYRQTLGQGPEFLTYFQNEAQLEKSRLLSDRFSAERPKGSFSTLEIQRTEQGDSAMYLCASSLGFNQPQHFGDGTRLSIL.

This clone was detected only a few times. The rearrangement links TRBV7-6 to TRBJ1-6, with 7 nucleotides matching TRBD1. Germline lookup yields CDR1 SGHVS and CDR2 FNYEAQ. V gave up 5 bases and J gave up 12 bases; unmatched junction bases: 7. The CDR3 extends over 13 amino acids. The CDR3 sequence: CASSMRQGRPLHF. DNA of the CDR3: TGTGCCAGCAGCATGCGACAGGGCCGACCCCTCCACTTT.

This rearrangement joins TRBV24-1 to TRBJ2-3; no clear D gene. Germline loops: CDR1 KGHDR, CDR2 SFDVKD. The ends were cut back, 1 base at V and 4 bases at J, with 8 bases in the middle. The CDR3 loop spans 14 amino acids. The CDR3 sequence is CATSDFSSPDTQYF. The CDR3 region has the DNA TGTGCCACCAGTGATTTCTCTTCCCCAGATACGCAGTATTTT.

A few counts support this clone. The V and J genes are TRBV11-2 and TRBJ1-4; D is unclear. The CDR3 is 15 amino acids. V lost 5 bases, J lost 8 bases, and 18 bases lay in between. Germline loops: CDR1 SGHAT, CDR2 FQNNGV. The CDR3 DNA sequence: TGTGCCAGCAGCCCGGAGGGCCCCGTGAAGGAAAAACTGTTTTTT. It yields the protein CASSPEGPVKEKLFF.

This chain links TRBV12-3 or TRBV12-4 with TRBJ2-2; possible D gene TRBD2, 6 bases. CDR3 size: 13 residues. Trimming removed 7 bases from V and 5 bases from J, with 11 bases in between. CDR3: CASNRLETGELFF. The CDR3 DNA sequence: TGTGCCAGCAACCGACTAGAGACCGGGGAGCTGTTTTTT.